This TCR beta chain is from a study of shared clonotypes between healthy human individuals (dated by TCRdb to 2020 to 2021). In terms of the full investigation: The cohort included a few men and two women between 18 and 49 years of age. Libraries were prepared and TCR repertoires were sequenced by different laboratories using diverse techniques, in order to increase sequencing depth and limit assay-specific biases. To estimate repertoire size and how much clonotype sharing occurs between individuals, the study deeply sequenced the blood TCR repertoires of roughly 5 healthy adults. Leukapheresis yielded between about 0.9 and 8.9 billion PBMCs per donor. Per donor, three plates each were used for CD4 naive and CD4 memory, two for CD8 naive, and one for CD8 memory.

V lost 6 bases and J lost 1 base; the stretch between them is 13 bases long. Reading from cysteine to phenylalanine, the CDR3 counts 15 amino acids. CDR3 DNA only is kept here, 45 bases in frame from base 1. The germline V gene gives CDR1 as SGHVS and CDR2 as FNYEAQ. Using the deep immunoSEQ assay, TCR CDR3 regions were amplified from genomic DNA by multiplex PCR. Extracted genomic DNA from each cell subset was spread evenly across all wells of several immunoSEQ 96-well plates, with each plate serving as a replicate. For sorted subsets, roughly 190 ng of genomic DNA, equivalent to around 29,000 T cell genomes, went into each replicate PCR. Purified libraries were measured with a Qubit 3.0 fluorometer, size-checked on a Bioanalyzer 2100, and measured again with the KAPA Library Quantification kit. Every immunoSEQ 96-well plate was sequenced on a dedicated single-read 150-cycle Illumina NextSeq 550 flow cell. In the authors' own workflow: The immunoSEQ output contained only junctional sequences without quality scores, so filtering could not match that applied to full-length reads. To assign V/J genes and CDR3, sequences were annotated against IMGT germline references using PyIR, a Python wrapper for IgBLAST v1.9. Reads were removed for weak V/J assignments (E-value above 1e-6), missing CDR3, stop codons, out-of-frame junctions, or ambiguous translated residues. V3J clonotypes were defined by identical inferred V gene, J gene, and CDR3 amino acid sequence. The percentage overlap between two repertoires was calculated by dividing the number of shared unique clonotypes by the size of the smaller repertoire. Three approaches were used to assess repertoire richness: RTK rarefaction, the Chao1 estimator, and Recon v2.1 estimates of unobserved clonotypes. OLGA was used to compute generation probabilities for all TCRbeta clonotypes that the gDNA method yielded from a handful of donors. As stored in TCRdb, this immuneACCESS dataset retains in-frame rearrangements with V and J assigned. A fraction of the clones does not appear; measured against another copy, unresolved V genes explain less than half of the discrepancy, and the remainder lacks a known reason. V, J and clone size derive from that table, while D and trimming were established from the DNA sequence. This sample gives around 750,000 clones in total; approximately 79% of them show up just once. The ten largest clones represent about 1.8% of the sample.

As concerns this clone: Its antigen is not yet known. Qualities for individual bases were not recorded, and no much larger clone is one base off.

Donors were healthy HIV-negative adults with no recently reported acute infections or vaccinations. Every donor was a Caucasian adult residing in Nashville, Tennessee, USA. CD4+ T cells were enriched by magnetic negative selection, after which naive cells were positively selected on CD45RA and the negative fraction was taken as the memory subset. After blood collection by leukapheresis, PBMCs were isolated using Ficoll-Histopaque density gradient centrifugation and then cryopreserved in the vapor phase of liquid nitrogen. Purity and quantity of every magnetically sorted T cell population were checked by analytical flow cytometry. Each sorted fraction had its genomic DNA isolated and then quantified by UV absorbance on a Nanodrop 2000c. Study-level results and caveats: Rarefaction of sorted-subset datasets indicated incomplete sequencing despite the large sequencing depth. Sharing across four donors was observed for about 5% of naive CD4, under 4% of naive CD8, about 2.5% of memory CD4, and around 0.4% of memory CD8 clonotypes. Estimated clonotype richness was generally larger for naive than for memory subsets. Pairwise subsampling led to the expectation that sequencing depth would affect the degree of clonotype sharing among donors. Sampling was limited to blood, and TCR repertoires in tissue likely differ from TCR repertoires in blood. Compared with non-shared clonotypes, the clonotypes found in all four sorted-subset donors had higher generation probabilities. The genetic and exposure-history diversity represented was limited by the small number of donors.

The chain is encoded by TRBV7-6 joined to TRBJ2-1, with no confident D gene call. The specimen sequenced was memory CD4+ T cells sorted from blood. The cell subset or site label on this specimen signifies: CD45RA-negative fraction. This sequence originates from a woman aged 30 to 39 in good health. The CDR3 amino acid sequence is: CASRAGSHSYNEQFF. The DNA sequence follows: TGTGCCAGCAGGGCTGGCTCCCATTCCTACAATGAGCAGTTCTTC. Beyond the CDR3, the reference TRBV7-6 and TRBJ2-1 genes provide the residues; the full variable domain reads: GAGVSQSPRYKVTKRGQDVALRCDPISGHVSLYWYRQALGQGPEFLTYFNYEAQQDKSGLPNDRFSAERPEGSISTLTIQRTEQRDSAMYRCASRAGSHSYNEQFFGPGTRLTVL.